Presented here are 29 T cell receptor beta chains from one specimen sequenced in a study of OX40 agonist ivuxolimab in advanced cancers. Profiling relied on immunoSEQ multiplex PCR, and the TCRdb table lists in-frame clones only, not all of them. This table holds 70,000 or so clones, around 83% found once. Sequencing was performed on CD4+ or CD8+ T cells sorted from blood, taken in a trial of the OX40 agonist ivuxolimab. The receptor source for this set is an adult with an advanced solid tumor such as melanoma, head and neck, liver or kidney cancer.

The chain recombines TRBV18 with TRBJ1-1, with D unclear. CDR1 is KGHSH, CDR2 LQKENI, per germline. Trimming took 3 bases from V and 6 from J, leaving 5 bases between them. The length of the CDR3 is 11 residues. CDR3 in amino acids: CASSPAAEAFF. CDR3 coding DNA: TGTGCCAGCTCACCCGCGGCTGAAGCTTTCTTT.

This chain connects TRBV7-2 to TRBJ2-7; D is uncertain. The CDR3 runs 13 residues. Looked up from germline, CDR1 is SGHTA and CDR2 is FQGNSA. V dropped 5 bases and J dropped 1 base, with 9 bases sitting between them. DNA for the CDR3: TGTGCCAGCAGCCGTGTGATTTCCTACGAGCAGTACTTC. As protein: CASSRVISYEQYF.

This rearrangement joins TRBV19 to TRBJ1-5, with D tentatively TRBD1 (6 bases). Germline loops: CDR1 LNHDA, CDR2 SQIVND (reference sequence). CDR3 size: 15 residues. The germline V and J ends were trimmed by 7 bases and 5 bases, with 18 bases remaining between them. CDR3 bases: TGTGCCAGTACCCCCTTGGGGGGGCTGGATCAGCCCCAGCATTTT. Translated: CASTPLGGLDQPQHF.

The chain recombines TRBV28 with TRBJ2-7; D gene ambiguous. Germline lookup yields CDR1 MDHEN and CDR2 SYDVKM. V lost 3 bases to trimming and J lost 7 bases, with 7 bases between them. This CDR3 has 11 residues. The CDR3 sequence is CASSFGLEQYF. In DNA form, the CDR3 reads TGTGCCAGCAGTTTTGGTTTGGAGCAGTACTTC.

The genes are TRBV7-2 and TRBJ1-2; D gene ambiguous. The CDR3 has 14 residues. V was clipped by 2 bases and J by 8 bases, with 15 bases between them. Per germline, CDR1 SGHTA and CDR2 FQGNSA. The CDR3 is CASSLIPSVSGYTF. CDR3 nucleotides: TGTGCCAGCAGCTTAATCCCGTCAGTCAGCGGCTACACCTTC.

The chain combines TRBV11-3 with TRBJ2-7, with a tentative D call TRBD2 (5 bases). Trimming took off 4 bases at V and 0 bases at J, with 13 bases between the two ends. The CDR3 sequence is 15 residues long. Germline assignment: CDR1 SGHNT and CDR2 YENEEA. The CDR3 is CASSSPSYSSYEQYF. In DNA, the CDR3 is TGTGCCAGCAGCTCCCCTAGCTATAGCTCCTACGAGCAGTACTTC.

The chain combines TRBV28 with TRBJ1-2; TRBD1 aligns across 7 bases. Per germline, CDR1 MDHEN and CDR2 SYDVKM. J lost 3 bases, V lost 7 bases, and 5 bases had no gene match. The CDR3 sequence is 13 residues long. The CDR3 DNA follows: TGTGCCAGCACCCCAGGGGGGGACTATGGCTACACCTTC. Its translation is CASTPGGDYGYTF.

The CDR3 sequence is CSVGTGWDYEQYF. CDR3 DNA: TGCAGCGTTGGAACAGGGTGGGACTACGAGCAGTACTTC. The rearrangement joins TRBV29-1 to TRBJ2-7; D may be TRBD1 (6 bases). The ends were cut back, 4 bases at V and 3 bases at J, with 13 bases in the middle. Germline V lookup: CDR1 SQVTM, CDR2 ANQGSEA. The CDR3 consists of 13 residues.

The V call is TRBV7-2, the J call TRBJ2-7; no definite D call. The CDR3 extends over 15 amino acids. Germline V gene sequence: CDR1 SGHTA, CDR2 FQGNSA. V lost 1 base and J lost 0, with 10 bases in between. The CDR3 DNA follows: TGTGCCAGCAGCTTAGACGCCGGGCCCTCCTACGAGCAGTACTTC. Translated, it gives CASSLDAGPSYEQYF.

The CDR3 nucleotides read TGTGCCAGCACGCGGGGTTTGGGTGAAGCTTTCTTT. Protein: CASTRGLGEAFF. V usage is TRBV2 and J usage is TRBJ1-1, with D uncertain. CDR1 is SNHLY, CDR2 FYNNEI, per germline. There are 12 residues in the CDR3. V gave up 7 bases and J gave up 7 bases, with 13 bases separating them.

The chain carries TRBV5-1 and TRBJ1-6; D call uncertain. This CDR3 spans 13 amino acids. Per germline, CDR1 SGHRS and CDR2 YFSETQ. Trimming removed 4 bases at V and 8 bases at J, with 10 bases between. CDR3 nucleotide sequence: TGCGCCAGCAGCCCCTGGGATGATTCACCCCTCCACTTT. Translating it yields CASSPWDDSPLHF. Full variable domain (remainder filled in from reference TRBV5-1 and TRBJ1-6): KAGVTQTPRYLIKTRGQQVTLSCSPISGHRSVSWYQQTPGQGLQFLFEYFSETQRNKGNFPGRFSGRQFSNSRSEMNVSTLELGDSALYLCASSPWDDSPLHFGNGTRLTVT.

The rearrangement uses TRBV13 and TRBJ1-6; a weak D match, TRBD1 (5 bases). The germline CDR1 and CDR2 sequences are PRHDT and FYEKMQ (reference sequence). CDR3 length: 14 residues. V was clipped by 2 bases and J by 6 bases, with 8 bases between them. CDR3 protein: CASSLQGGNSPLHF. The CDR3 nucleotides are TGTGCCAGCAGCTTACAGGGAGGTAATTCACCCCTCCACTTT.

This sequence joins TRBV19 and TRBJ1-1; D perhaps matches TRBD1 (5 bases). This CDR3 has 17 residues. The germline CDR1 and CDR2 sequences are LNHDA and SQIVND (reference sequence). Trimming left V 5 bases short and J 2 bases short, with 21 bases between. The CDR3 protein is CASSFRGLTTINTEAFF. CDR3 coding DNA: TGTGCCAGTAGTTTTAGGGGTCTCACTACGATTAACACTGAAGCTTTCTTT.

J is TRBJ1-2 and V is TRBV27; D is ambiguous. This CDR3 comprises 14 residues. Germline V gene lookup returns CDR1 MNHEY and CDR2 SMNVEV (reference sequence). The ends were cut back, 4 bases at V and 3 bases at J, with 12 bases in the middle. This CDR3 is CASSSAVEYYGYTF. For the CDR3, the DNA is TGTGCCAGCAGTTCCGCGGTCGAATACTATGGCTACACCTTC.

The rearrangement links TRBV6-5 to TRBJ2-1; D possibly uses TRBD1 or TRBD2 (5 bases each). Germline loops: CDR1 MNHEY, CDR2 SVGAGI. Trimming shortened V by 9 bases and J by 0 bases, and 15 bases separated the two germline ends. The CDR3 is 15 amino acids. CDR3 region: CASKIEGPSYNEQFF. The CDR3 bases are TGTGCCAGTAAAATTGAGGGGCCCTCCTACAATGAGCAGTTCTTC.

The chain joins TRBV9 to TRBJ2-1; D is perhaps TRBD1 or TRBD2 (6 bases each). Trimming took 0 bases from V and 8 from J, leaving 12 bases between them. The CDR3 length is 14 residues. Per the germline V gene, CDR1 is SGDLS and CDR2 is YYNGEE. CDR3 DNA sequence: TGTGCCAGCAGCGTAGGTTGGGGGGCGCATGAGCAGTTCTTC. This translates into CASSVGWGAHEQFF.

This clone was counted a few times. The chain employs TRBV5-1 and TRBJ2-2; D gene uncertain. This CDR3 comprises 12 residues. Germline V lookup: CDR1 SGHRS, CDR2 YFSETQ. V lost 4 bases and J 8 bases, leaving 9 bases between the germline ends. CDR3 amino acids: CASSIDRGELFF. The CDR3 coding sequence is TGCGCCAGCAGCATCGACCGGGGGGAGCTGTTTTTT.

The rearrangement uses TRBV7-9 and TRBJ2-7; 8 bases align to TRBD1. Trimming at V came to 5 bases and at J to 1 base, leaving 7 bases not matched to a gene. The CDR3 loop spans 15 amino acids. CDR1 and CDR2 from the germline V gene are SEHNR and FQNEAQ (reference sequence). The DNA for the CDR3 is TGTGCCAGCAGCACCGGGACAGGCAATTCCTACGAGCAGTACTTC. Translation: CASSTGTGNSYEQYF.

V and J are TRBV5-1 and TRBJ2-7, with 8 bases identical to TRBD2. V shed 0 bases, J shed 3 bases, and the junction held 5 bases outside the gene matches. This CDR3 contains 15 residues. Germline lookup yields CDR1 SGHRS and CDR2 YFSETQ. The CDR3 region is CASSLESLAGYEQYF. CDR3 coding DNA: TGCGCCAGCAGCTTGGAATCCCTAGCGGGCTACGAGCAGTACTTC.

J is TRBJ2-2 and V is TRBV6-1; either TRBD1 or TRBD2 may fit D (5 bases each). Germline loops: CDR1 MNHNS, CDR2 SASEGT. V lost 5 bases and J 4 bases, leaving 14 bases between the germline ends. This CDR3 contains 15 residues. CDR3 protein: CASSQQVGGTGELFF. As DNA, the CDR3 is TGTGCCAGCAGTCAACAGGTTGGGGGCACCGGGGAGCTGTTTTTT.

V and J are TRBV6-6 and TRBJ2-7, with D maybe TRBD2 (5 bases). Germline V lookup: CDR1 MNHNY, CDR2 SVGAGI (reference sequence). V lost 5 bases and J lost 5, with 13 bases in between. This CDR3 has 13 residues. In DNA, the CDR3 is TGTGCCAGCAGTCCCCCCGGAGGAAACGAGCAGTACTTC. This codes for CASSPPGGNEQYF.

This clone has only one observation. The chain uses TRBV14 and TRBJ1-2, with 8 bases fitting TRBD1. There are 12 residues in the CDR3. Per germline, CDR1 SGHDN and CDR2 FVKESK. After removal of 6 bases from V and 5 bases from J, the junction contained 2 bases not matched to a gene. The CDR3 coding sequence is TGTGCCAGCAGTAGACAGGGGTATGGCTACACCTTC. Amino acids: CASSRQGYGYTF.

This clone came up a few times. The genes are TRBV5-1 and TRBJ2-7, with TRBD2 matching 8 bases. Trimming removed 0 bases from V and 0 bases from J; junction bases left unmatched: 5. The V gene's germline CDR1 is SGHRS and CDR2 YFSETQ. The CDR3 extends over 16 amino acids. In DNA form, the CDR3 reads TGCGCCAGCAGCTTGGCGGCTAGCGGGCTCTCCTACGAGCAGTACTTC. It specifies CASSLAASGLSYEQYF.

This chain joins TRBV5-5 and TRBJ1-6; D remains unclear. Trimming removed 6 bases at V and 14 bases at J, with 12 bases between. The CDR3 has 11 residues. In germline, CDR1 is SGHKS, CDR2 YYEKEE (reference sequence). CDR3 region: CASTRTGALHF. CDR3 DNA sequence: TGTGCCAGCACCCGAACCGGGGCCCTCCACTTT.

In the case of this clone: The sample contains more than one DNA sequence encoding this CDR3. The J gene is TRBJ1-2, the V gene TRBV15; D is possibly TRBD1 (5 bases). The germline gives CDR1 LNHNV, CDR2 YYDKDF (reference sequence). The V gene lost 0 bases and the J gene lost 4 bases, with 12 bases spanning the gap. CDR3 length: 15 residues. Here the CDR3 reads CATSRDSQGSYGYTF. CDR3 in DNA: TGTGCCACCAGCAGAGATTCGCAGGGAAGCTATGGCTACACCTTC.

For the CDR3, the DNA is TGTGCCAGCAGCTTGGACGGGGCTATCGATCAGCCCCAGCATTTT. Amino acid sequence: CASSLDGAIDQPQHF. The V gene is TRBV5-5, the J gene TRBJ1-5, with D perhaps TRBD1 (5 bases). CDR1 and CDR2 from the germline V gene are SGHKS and YYEKEE (reference sequence). V was clipped by 0 bases and J by 5 bases, with 12 bases between them. This CDR3 has 15 amino acids.

V usage is TRBV2 and J usage is TRBJ2-1, with D perhaps TRBD1 or TRBD2 (5 bases each). CDR1 and CDR2 (germline): SNHLY, FYNNEI. The CDR3 has 14 residues. V was shortened by 7 bases and J by 5 bases, with 15 bases between the two germline ends. CDR3 amino acids: CASTSRGNHNEQFF. For the CDR3, the DNA is TGTGCCAGCACGTCGAGGGGCAACCACAATGAGCAGTTCTTC.

The chain combines TRBV20-1 with TRBJ1-1; a possible D gene is TRBD1 (5 bases). The V gene lost 6 bases and the J gene lost 3 bases, with 8 bases spanning the gap. CDR1 and CDR2 from the germline V gene are DFQATT and SNEGSKA (reference sequence). This CDR3 spans 11 amino acids. The CDR3 sequence: CSAGTYTEAFF. CDR3 bases: TGCAGTGCCGGGACTTACACTGAAGCTTTCTTT.

The V and J genes are TRBV5-1 and TRBJ1-5; D remains unclear. The CDR3 spans 13 residues. The V gene's germline CDR1 is SGHRS and CDR2 YFSETQ. Trimming cost V 2 bases and J 5 bases, with 8 bases left between them. CDR3 sequence reads: CASSFERDQPQHF. The CDR3 DNA follows: TGCGCCAGCAGCTTTGAAAGGGATCAGCCCCAGCATTTT.